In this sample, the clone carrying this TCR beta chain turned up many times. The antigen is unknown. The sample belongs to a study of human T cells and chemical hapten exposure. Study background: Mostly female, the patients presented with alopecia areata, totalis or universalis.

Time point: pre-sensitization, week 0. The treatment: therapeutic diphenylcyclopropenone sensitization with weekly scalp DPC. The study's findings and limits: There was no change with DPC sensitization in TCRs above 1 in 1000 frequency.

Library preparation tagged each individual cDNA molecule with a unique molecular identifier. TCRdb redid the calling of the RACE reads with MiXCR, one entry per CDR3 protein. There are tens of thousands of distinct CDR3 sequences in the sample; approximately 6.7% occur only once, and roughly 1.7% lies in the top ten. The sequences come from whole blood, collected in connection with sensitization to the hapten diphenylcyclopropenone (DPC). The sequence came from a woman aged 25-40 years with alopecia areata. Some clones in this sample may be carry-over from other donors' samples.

The CDR3 protein is CAISGQYEQYF. The CDR3, as DNA: TGTGCCATCAGCGGACAGTACGAGCAGTACTTC. The rearrangement uses TRBV10-3 and TRBJ2-7; D might be TRBD1 (6 bases). The germline V gene encodes CDR1 ENHRY and CDR2 SYGVKD. V lost 6 bases and J lost 4, with 7 bases in between. The CDR3 is 11 residues long.